This is a list of T cell receptor beta chains from one sample in a study of T cell responses to AZD1222 COVID-19 vaccine. This table comes from immunoSEQ multiplex PCR, and its TCRdb copy is limited to in-frame clones, with some not included. The data show 70,000 to 90,000 clones, about 84% seen once. Sample: peripheral blood, taken on day 0 of AZD1222 vaccination. The receptors derive from an adult in good health. The conserved cysteine and the conserved F or W are not part of the CDR3 here. Each record gives: J gene, V gene, CDR3 protein.

>TRBJ2-7|TRBV7-3
ASSLTLLGLAAPYEQY
>TRBJ2-7|TRBV28
ASTLFRTSGGNYEQY
>TRBJ1-1|TRBV27
ASSLSMGRNTEAF
>TRBJ2-2|TRBV4-3
ASSQGWYTGELF
>TRBJ1-2|TRBV12-3/TRBV12-4
ASSLTGTYGYT
>TRBJ2-3|TRBV27
ASSRSLSSGMDTQY
>TRBJ2-1|TRBV5-1
ASSLAASGTEQF
>TRBJ1-2|TRBV7-2
ASSLSAASYGYT
>TRBJ2-1|TRBV18
ASSPQEEQF
>TRBJ2-1|TRBV4-1
ASSARANNEQF
>TRBJ2-3|TRBV5-1
ASTSAQGSDTQY
>TRBJ1-5|TRBV7-9
ASSLAGVHQPQH
>TRBJ2-2|TRBV28
ASNPSFYRGRARNTGELF
>TRBJ1-1|TRBV2
ASSEEGGTEAF
>TRBJ2-7|TRBV12-3/TRBV12-4
ASTRGPYEQY
>TRBJ1-5|TRBV30
AWSVGGGGTGQPQH
>TRBJ2-7|TRBV9
ASSGTSGSLHEQY
>TRBJ2-5|TRBV5-1
ASSLGGGWETQY
>TRBJ2-6|TRBV28
ASSPLWWEFSGANVLT
>TRBJ1-4|TRBV11-2
ATSTGREKLF
>TRBJ2-1|TRBV7-8
ASSLGTSGRISYNEQF
>TRBJ2-5|TRBV7-7
ASSSVGAPGETQY
>TRBJ1-3|TRBV5-4
ASTRGGPSHSGNTIY
>TRBJ2-7|TRBV6-1
ASSASTLQGPTAHEQY
>TRBJ2-1|TRBV11-3
ASSPSWSSSGGEQF
>TRBJ1-1|TRBV2
ASRVRGTESTEAF
>TRBJ1-1|TRBV5-4
ASSLDLGRDTEAF
>TRBJ2-1|TRBV11-2
ASSLGGDEQF
>TRBJ1-2|TRBV19
ASSVQTGGSYGYT
>TRBJ2-1|TRBV4-1
ASSQGLAAYNEQF